This passage covers 13 T cell receptor beta chains from one sample sequenced in a study of CD8+ T cells in alopecia areata. Documented treatment: oral pan-JAK inhibitor, 5-10 mg twice daily. In each case, RNA was isolated and then reverse transcribed into cDNA as the sequencing template. Measured with immunoSEQ multiplex PCR; TCRdb has only the in-frame clones, and not every one. Among about 270,000 clones listed, 60% were seen once. Specimen: CD4+ T cells sorted from blood, collected at week 52, from a patient treated with tofacitinib. All receptors come from a human donor with alopecia areata.

The chain joins TRBV6-5 to TRBJ2-7, with 7 bases identical to TRBD2. The CDR3 has 11 amino acids. CDR1 and CDR2 (germline): MNHEY, SVGAGI. With 11 bases clipped from V and 3 bases from J, the junction kept 4 bases outside the gene matches. The CDR3 here is CAAGRVYEQYF. The CDR3, as DNA: TGTGCCGCTGGGAGGGTCTACGAGCAGTACTTC.

For the CDR3, the DNA is TGTGCCAGCAGCCCGCAACGGTGGACTAGCAAAGAGACCCAGTACTTC. It encodes CASSPQRWTSKETQYF. The V gene is TRBV7-6, the J gene TRBJ2-5, with 8 nucleotides matching TRBD2. V was pared by 5 bases and J by 3 bases, with 11 bases of the junction left unmatched. Per the germline V gene, CDR1 is SGHVS and CDR2 is FNYEAQ. The CDR3 length is 16 residues.

The chain has TRBV7-6 and TRBJ2-7; D is undetermined. Germline CDR1 and CDR2: SGHVS and FNYEAQ. The V end was cut by 6 bases, the J end by 6 bases, with 15 bases between. The CDR3 is made up of 13 amino acids. The CDR3 loop is CASSWLVGREQYF. The CDR3 bases are TGTGCCAGCAGTTGGCTAGTCGGGCGCGAGCAGTACTTC.

This chain links TRBV2 with TRBJ2-3; D gene ambiguous. Deletions cut 2 bases from V and 4 bases from J, with 10 bases between. Germline V gene lookup returns CDR1 SNHLY and CDR2 FYNNEI. The CDR3 is 14 residues long. The CDR3 is CASSESGFSDTQYF. CDR3 nucleotides: TGTGCCAGCAGTGAAAGTGGTTTCTCAGATACGCAGTATTTT. The full variable domain, completed using reference TRBV2 and TRBJ2-3, is EPEVTQTPSHQVTQMGQEVILRCVPISNHLYFYWYRQILGQKVEFLVSFYNNEISEKSEIFDDQFSVERPDGSNFTLKIRSTKLEDSAMYFCASSESGFSDTQYFGPGTRLTVL.

The chain combines TRBV6-5 with TRBJ2-3; D is possibly TRBD1 or TRBD2 (6 bases each). Trimming took 8 bases from V and 1 from J, leaving 7 bases between them. Germline V gene data show CDR1 as MNHEY and CDR2 as SVGAGI. CDR3 length equals 12 residues. The CDR3, as DNA: TGTGCCAGCCGGGGGCGCACAGATACGCAGTATTTT. It is translated as CASRGRTDTQYF.

The J gene is TRBJ1-5, the V gene TRBV10-2; perhaps TRBD1 as D (5 bases). The ends were cut back, 6 bases at V and 3 bases at J, with 9 bases in the middle. The CDR3 is made up of 13 amino acids. CDR1 WSHSY and CDR2 SAAADI come from the germline V gene. The CDR3 loop reads CASRGDSNQPQHF. CDR3 DNA sequence: TGCGCCAGCAGGGGGGATTCCAATCAGCCCCAGCATTTT.

This clone was observed a single time. The rearrangement uses TRBV27 and TRBJ2-7, with D possibly TRBD1 on 6 matching bases. Germline V lookup: CDR1 MNHEY, CDR2 SMNVEV (reference sequence). V was pared by 4 bases and J by 2 bases, with 12 bases between. This CDR3 has 14 residues. The CDR3 spells CASSSSTGPYEQYF. CDR3 nucleotide sequence: TGTGCCAGCAGTTCGTCGACAGGTCCCTACGAGCAGTACTTC.

V and J are TRBV25-1 and TRBJ2-7; D is possibly TRBD1 (6 bases). Germline V gene lookup returns CDR1 MGHDK and CDR2 SYGVNS. The ends were cut back, 5 bases at V and 3 bases at J, with 11 bases in the middle. This CDR3 spans 13 amino acids. CDR3 in DNA: TGTGCCAGCAGTCCCACAGGGATCTACGAGCAGTACTTC. It translates to CASSPTGIYEQYF.

CDR3 protein: CAWSVQAGSTDTQYF. In nucleotides, the CDR3 is TGTGCCTGGAGTGTACAGGCGGGGAGCACAGATACGCAGTATTTT. The V call is TRBV30, the J call TRBJ2-3; a possible D gene is TRBD2 (6 bases). Trimming left V 0 bases short and J 0 bases short, with 10 bases between. The CDR3 runs to 15 residues. Germline loops: CDR1 GTSNPN, CDR2 SVGIG (reference sequence).

J is TRBJ2-5 and V is TRBV4-2, with TRBD1 as a possible D gene (6 bases). The ends were cut back, 1 base at V and 2 bases at J, with 14 bases in the middle. Per the germline V gene, CDR1 is LGHNA and CDR2 is YNFKEQ. The CDR3 is 16 amino acids. The CDR3 protein is CASSQGSGHGQETQYF. The CDR3 DNA is TGTGCCAGCAGCCAAGGGTCGGGACACGGGCAAGAGACCCAGTACTTC.

The J gene is TRBJ2-7, the V gene TRBV30, with D possibly being TRBD1 (5 bases). V lost 4 bases and J lost 0, with 10 bases in between. The CDR3 length is 13 residues. CDR1 GTSNPN and CDR2 SVGIG come from the germline V gene (reference sequence). CDR3 loop: CAWKARVSYEQYF. The DNA for the CDR3 is TGTGCCTGGAAGGCCAGGGTCTCCTACGAGCAGTACTTC.

This clone was detected only a few times. The chain joins TRBV30 to TRBJ2-1; no clear D. This CDR3 spans 12 amino acids. CDR1 is GTSNPN, CDR2 SVGIG, per germline (reference sequence). V lost 0 bases and J lost 9, with 9 bases in between. The CDR3 loop is CAWSVPAPEQFF. The CDR3 coding sequence is TGTGCCTGGAGTGTCCCCGCTCCTGAGCAGTTCTTC.

CDR3 sequence: CASSATGVDSPLHF. CDR3 DNA sequence: TGTGCCAGCAGCGCCACAGGGGTAGACTCACCCCTCCACTTT. The chain is built from TRBV9 and TRBJ1-6, with 7 bases that match TRBD1. This CDR3 spans 14 amino acids. V trimming: 3 bases; J trimming: 10 bases; junction bases outside the gene matches: 7. The germline gives CDR1 SGDLS, CDR2 YYNGEE.